The 20 T cell receptor beta chains reported below all come from one sample, sequenced in a study of shared clonotypes between healthy human individuals. Libraries were prepared by immunoSEQ multiplex PCR; TCRdb keeps only in-frame clonotypes and omits some of them. The top ten clones hold 9.5% to 15% of a sample with under 600,000 clones, over 60% of them seen once. What was sequenced was PBMCs. The source of these receptors is a woman aged 40 to 50 in good health. Some clones in this sample may be carry-over from other donors' samples.

The rearrangement links TRBV20-1 to TRBJ2-5; 7 nucleotides match TRBD1. There are 11 residues in the CDR3. V shed 7 bases and J 5 bases; nucleotides not matched to a gene: 4. Germline-derived CDR1 and CDR2 are DFQATT and SNEGSKA (reference sequence). The CDR3 loop reads CSVDRLETQYF. CDR3 DNA: TGCAGTGTGGACAGGTTGGAGACCCAGTACTTC.

CDR3 nucleotides: TGCGCCAGTGGGACTAGCGCCGACAATGAGCAGTTCTTC. Translated, it gives CASGTSADNEQFF. The chain couples TRBV10-1 to TRBJ2-1; 10 nucleotides match TRBD2. Losses at the gene ends were 9 bases for V and 5 bases for J; bases not matched to a gene: 4. This CDR3 is 13 amino acids long. The germline V gene encodes CDR1 WNHNN and CDR2 SYGVQD (reference sequence).

This chain links TRBV2 with TRBJ1-1; D might be TRBD1 (6 bases). Trimming left V 6 bases short and J 2 bases short, with 13 bases between. Germline assignment: CDR1 SNHLY and CDR2 FYNNEI. The CDR3 has 14 amino acids. CDR3 DNA: TGTGCCAGCAGATATCAACAGGGTAACACTGAAGCTTTCTTT. Translating it yields CASRYQQGNTEAFF.

This chain links TRBV19 with TRBJ2-7; tentatively, D is TRBD2 (6 bases). This CDR3 spans 13 amino acids. The germline V gene has CDR1 LNHDA and CDR2 SQIVND (reference sequence). V lost 3 bases and J lost 6, with 12 bases in between. The CDR3 DNA sequence: TGTGCCAGTAGTATTGGCGGGAAGAGCGAGCAGTACTTC. It codes for CASSIGGKSEQYF. The whole variable domain, filled in from reference TRBV19 and TRBJ2-7, reads DGGITQSPKYLFRKEGQNVTLSCEQNLNHDAMYWYRQDPGQGLRLIYYSQIVNDFQKGDIAEGYSVSREKKESFPLTVTSAQKNPTAFYLCASSIGGKSEQYFGPGTRLTVT.

The chain employs TRBV2 and TRBJ2-5; 9 bases map to TRBD1. The closer fit of TRBJ2-7 to the DNA end suggests the J call may be wrong. Germline V gene lookup returns CDR1 SNHLY and CDR2 FYNNEI. The CDR3 loop spans 13 amino acids. This CDR3 is CASGQGPDYEQYF. Here the CDR3 DNA reads TGTGCCAGCGGACAGGGGCCCGATTACGAGCAGTACTTC.

The CDR3 reads CASSRDSPGELFF. The CDR3 coding sequence is TGTGCCAGCAGTAGGGACTCCCCCGGGGAGCTGTTTTTT. This sequence joins TRBV6-5 and TRBJ2-2, with TRBD2 as a possible D gene (6 bases). This CDR3 has 13 amino acids. From germline, CDR1 is MNHEY and CDR2 SVGAGI. V lost 5 bases to trimming and J lost 6 bases, with 10 bases between them.

The CDR3 reads CASSPPDRFYEQYF. CDR3 sequence (DNA): TGCGCCAGCAGCCCCCCGGATAGATTCTACGAGCAGTACTTC. The V gene is TRBV5-1, the J gene TRBJ2-7; D gene unclear. CDR1 and CDR2 (germline): SGHRS, YFSETQ. The CDR3 contains 14 residues. V was clipped by 4 bases and J by 3 bases, with 14 bases between them.

V usage is TRBV5-1 and J usage is TRBJ2-1; D might be TRBD2 (6 bases). V gave up 0 bases and J gave up 6 bases, with 16 bases separating them. The CDR3 is 16 residues long. CDR1 SGHRS and CDR2 YFSETQ come from the germline V gene. CDR3 sequence reads: CASSLAASAPFNEQFF. In nucleotides, the CDR3 is TGCGCCAGCAGCTTGGCCGCTAGCGCCCCTTTCAATGAGCAGTTCTTC.

This clone has only a few counts. The chain couples TRBV7-3 to TRBJ2-3; 8 bases are a match to TRBD1. V was pared by 5 bases and J by 6 bases, with 4 bases of the junction left unmatched. The CDR3 is 13 amino acids. Germline CDR1 is SGHTA and CDR2 is FQGTGA. CDR3 nucleotide sequence: TGTGCCAGCAGCCCAGGGGGCTCGGATACGCAGTATTTT. This codes for CASSPGGSDTQYF.

This clone was counted ten times or more. The chain employs TRBV27 and TRBJ1-4; 10 nucleotides agree with TRBD1. Germline V lookup: CDR1 MNHEY, CDR2 SMNVEV (reference sequence). The CDR3 totals 18 residues. J was trimmed by 0 bases and V by 2 bases; bases with no gene match: 6. CDR3 in amino acids: CASSLGGTGASTNEKLFF. In DNA form, the CDR3 reads TGTGCCAGCAGTTTAGGAGGGACAGGGGCCTCAACTAATGAAAAACTGTTTTTT.

The chain couples TRBV30 to TRBJ2-5, with TRBD1 matching 8 bases. The end of the DNA aligns better with TRBJ2-7, so the J call may be wrong. Germline V lookup: CDR1 GTSNPN, CDR2 SVGIG (reference sequence). CDR3 length equals 13 residues. CDR3 coding DNA: TGTGCCTGGAGTGGGACAGGGATTTACGAGCAGTACTTC. This codes for CAWSGTGIYEQYF.

This clone came up a few times. The chain uses TRBV15 and TRBJ1-2; D possibly corresponds to TRBD1 (6 bases). Germline CDR1 is LNHNV and CDR2 is YYDKDF (reference sequence). The CDR3 is 15 amino acids. Trimming shortened V by 0 bases and J by 6 bases, and 14 bases separated the two germline ends. The CDR3 region is CATSRDWSGDHGYTF. The DNA for the CDR3 is TGTGCCACCAGCAGAGATTGGTCAGGGGACCATGGCTACACCTTC.

The gene calls are TRBV7-7 and TRBJ2-1; TRBD1 might be the D (6 bases). The germline V gene encodes CDR1 SSHAT and CDR2 FNYEAQ (reference sequence). The CDR3 runs 15 residues. Trimming left V 5 bases short and J 5 bases short, with 16 bases between. CDR3 DNA sequence: TGTGCCAGCAGCGTCAGCCGGGACACAAACAATGAGCAGTTCTTC. Translating gives CASSVSRDTNNEQFF.

The chain has TRBV6-5 and TRBJ1-2; D is unclear. Trimming left V 0 bases short and J 7 bases short, with 15 bases between. Germline V gives CDR1 MNHEY, CDR2 SVGAGI. This CDR3 contains 15 residues. The CDR3 is CASSYSTGDRRGYTF. CDR3 DNA sequence: TGTGCCAGCAGTTACTCAACTGGGGATCGTCGTGGCTACACCTTC.

The rearrangement uses TRBV28 and TRBJ1-1; 7 nucleotides match TRBD1. The CDR3 consists of 15 residues. Trimming removed 1 base from V and 0 bases from J; junction bases left unmatched: 2. Germline V CDR1 and CDR2: MDHEN, SYDVKM. The CDR3 region has the DNA TGTGCCAGCAGTTTATTAGGGGGCCTGAACACTGAAGCTTTCTTT. Encoded protein: CASSLLGGLNTEAFF.

This clone is labeled as medium-sized. Different DNA sequences within this sample yield the same CDR3. The V gene is TRBV7-3, the J gene TRBJ1-4; tentatively, D is TRBD1 (5 bases). Germline V gives CDR1 SGHTA, CDR2 FQGTGA. CDR3 size: 16 residues. Trimming removed 4 bases from V and 0 bases from J, with 12 bases in between. The CDR3 loop is CASSSRDPATNEKLFF. As DNA, the CDR3 is TGTGCCAGCAGCTCTCGGGACCCTGCAACTAATGAAAAACTGTTTTTT.

V usage is TRBV5-6 and J usage is TRBJ1-5, with D maybe TRBD1 (6 bases). V lost 4 bases and J lost 6, with 17 bases in between. CDR1 and CDR2 from the germline V gene are SGHDT and YYEEEE. This CDR3 contains 15 residues. The CDR3 nucleotides read TGTGCCAGCAGCCTATACAGGGACCGTAGTCAGCCCCAGCATTTT. Encoded protein: CASSLYRDRSQPQHF. The whole variable domain, filled in from reference TRBV5-6 and TRBJ1-5, reads DAGVTQSPTHLIKTRGQQVTLRCSPKSGHDTVSWYQQALGQGPQFIFQYYEEEERQRGNFPDRFSGHQFPNYSSELNVNALLLGDSALYLCASSLYRDRSQPQHFGDGTRLSIL.

The chain couples TRBV27 to TRBJ2-5; D is unclear. Germline V lookup: CDR1 MNHEY, CDR2 SMNVEV (reference sequence). The germline V and J ends were trimmed by 6 bases and 4 bases, with 18 bases remaining between them. The length of the CDR3 is 15 residues. CDR3 nucleotides: TGTGCCAGCAGCCGCATTGGCACAGTTGGAGAGACCCAGTACTTC. It is translated as CASSRIGTVGETQYF.

The J gene is TRBJ1-1, the V gene TRBV6-9; D is unresolved. The CDR3 sequence is 14 residues long. Between the trimmed V and J ends, which lost 3 bases and 1 base, there was a span of 9 bases. Germline assignment: CDR1 MNHGY and CDR2 SVAAGI. The CDR3 DNA reads as TGTGCCAGCAGTTACCCGGGATCGAACACTGAAGCTTTCTTT. It translates to CASSYPGSNTEAFF.

The chain carries TRBV5-1 and TRBJ2-5; TRBD1 agrees at 8 bases. The CDR3 spans 16 residues. V was clipped by 0 bases and J by 5 bases; unmatched bases: 9. Germline lookup yields CDR1 SGHRS and CDR2 YFSETQ. The CDR3 loop reads CASSLVHAGGGETQYF. The CDR3, as DNA: TGCGCCAGCAGCTTGGTTCATGCAGGGGGCGGTGAGACCCAGTACTTC. Drawing the rest from reference TRBV5-1 and TRBJ2-5, the complete variable domain is KAGVTQTPRYLIKTRGQQVTLSCSPISGHRSVSWYQQTPGQGLQFLFEYFSETQRNKGNFPGRFSGRQFSNSRSEMNVSTLELGDSALYLCASSLVHAGGGETQYFGPGTRLLVL.